The entry below describes one TCR beta chain. Its antigen remains unknown. The record originates from a study of shared clonotypes between healthy human individuals. This table comes from immunoSEQ multiplex PCR, and its TCRdb copy is limited to in-frame clones, with some not included. The sample yields roughly 320,000 clones, around 87% seen once. Points from the study as a whole: A limitation of the genetic and exposure-history diversity represented arose from few donors.

The CDR3 is 12 residues long. V was shortened by 6 bases and J by 8 bases, with 12 bases between the two germline ends. Germline V gives CDR1 MNHEY, CDR2 SMNVEV (reference sequence). The chain couples TRBV27 to TRBJ2-3; maybe TRBD1 (6 bases). Sequencing was carried out using memory CD8+ T cells sorted from blood. Described subset: CD45RO+ cells pooled with CCR7-negative TemRA cells. The receptor comes from a young man in good health. The CDR3 DNA is TGTGCCAGCAGCTACACAGGGTTTACGCAGTATTTT. Residues: CASSYTGFTQYF.